This T cell receptor beta chain was profiled in a study of blood T cell repertoires in COVID-19. As for the study in general: COVID-19 samples from acute and convalescent phases originated in the United States, Italy and Spain. T cells, B-cell-depleted T cells, or PBMCs supplied cDNA or gDNA.

TCRdb's table, derived via immunoSEQ multiplex PCR, lists solely in-frame clones and lacks some. The sample lists 250,000 to 350,000 clones; 80% to 90% were seen once. The CDR3 spans 15 residues. The V gene's germline CDR1 is SQVTM and CDR2 ANQGSEA. V lost 3 bases and J lost 1; bases outside the gene matches: 5. The rearrangement joins TRBV29-1 to TRBJ1-2; 10 nucleotides line up with TRBD1. The specimen was peripheral blood. This clonotype was obtained from a man aged 30 to 45 with acute or convalescent COVID-19. CDR3 residues: CSVEGTGEINYGYTF. For the CDR3, the DNA is TGCAGCGTTGAGGGGACAGGGGAAATTAACTATGGCTACACCTTC.